The 22 T cell receptor beta chains below all came from one sample that was sequenced in a study of beta chain features in type 1 diabetes. Isolated RNA was reverse transcribed in full, so expressed TCRB transcripts were sequenced. Some clones are missing from TCRdb's copy, which holds only in-frame ones; the method was immunoSEQ multiplex PCR. The sample lists approximately 400,000 clones, about 16% seen once, with under 0.02% in the top ten. The sample consisted of naive CD4+ T cells from blood. These receptors all come from a woman under 30 in good health.

The chain combines TRBV27 with TRBJ1-2; 9 bases match TRBD1. The CDR3 loop spans 14 amino acids. V lost 7 bases to trimming and J lost 4 bases; unmatched junction nucleotides: 7. Per the germline V gene, CDR1 is MNHEY and CDR2 is SMNVEV (reference sequence). The CDR3 reads CASKVWTGAYGYTF. The CDR3 DNA reads as TGTGCCAGCAAGGTTTGGACAGGGGCCTATGGCTACACCTTC.

The rearrangement uses TRBV30 and TRBJ2-1, with D possibly being TRBD1 (5 bases). V lost 4 bases, J lost 7 bases, and 8 bases lay in between. This CDR3 region has 11 residues. Germline V gene data show CDR1 as GTSNPN and CDR2 as SVGIG (reference sequence). For the CDR3, the DNA is TGTGCCTGGAAAAGGGGAAATGAGCAGTTCTTC. It encodes CAWKRGNEQFF.

This clone was seen a few times. This chain joins TRBV6-5 and TRBJ2-7; 8 nucleotides line up with TRBD1. Looked up from germline, CDR1 is MNHEY and CDR2 is SVGAGI. This CDR3 region has 10 residues. V shed 9 bases and J 6 bases; nucleotides not matched to a gene: 1. CDR3 sequence reads: CARTGAEQYF. CDR3 bases: TGTGCCAGGACAGGGGCCGAGCAGTACTTC.

The J gene is TRBJ2-1, the V gene TRBV5-1; 7 nucleotides agree with TRBD2. CDR1 and CDR2 (germline): SGHRS, YFSETQ. J lost 4 bases, V lost 4 bases, and 8 bases had no gene match. The CDR3 sequence is 15 residues long. The CDR3 protein is CASSPAGVGYNEQFF. The CDR3, as DNA: TGCGCCAGCAGCCCGGCGGGAGTGGGGTACAATGAGCAGTTCTTC.

V usage is TRBV19 and J usage is TRBJ2-7; unclear D gene. This CDR3 is 12 amino acids long. Germline V gives CDR1 LNHDA, CDR2 SQIVND (reference sequence). Between the trimmed V and J ends, which lost 8 bases and 2 bases, there was a span of 10 bases. CDR3 residues: CASPTLPYEQYF. The CDR3, as DNA: TGTGCCAGTCCCACTTTGCCCTACGAGCAGTACTTC.

The genes are TRBV15 and TRBJ2-1; the match to TRBD2 covers 8 bases. J gave up 7 bases and V 0 bases, and 11 bases lay outside the gene matches. Germline CDR1 LNHNV, CDR2 YYDKDF (reference sequence). CDR3 length: 17 amino acids. CDR3 bases: TGTGCCACCAGCAGAGATCCGCCCAGCGGGAGCTATAATGAGCAGTTCTTC. Amino acid sequence: CATSRDPPSGSYNEQFF.

The rearrangement links TRBV5-1 to TRBJ1-1, with a tentative D call TRBD1 (6 bases). The CDR3 is 13 residues long. Between the trimmed V and J ends, which lost 7 bases and 4 bases, there was a span of 14 bases. CDR1 and CDR2 (germline): SGHRS, YFSETQ. CDR3 sequence: CASRRGGGTEAFF. The CDR3 coding sequence is TGCGCCAGCCGGAGGGGAGGGGGCACTGAAGCTTTCTTT.

This clone was counted only a few times. The rearrangement links TRBV5-6 to TRBJ2-7; D may be TRBD2 (5 bases). CDR1 SGHDT and CDR2 YYEEEE come from the germline V gene. V was shortened by 0 bases and J by 7 bases, with 14 bases between the two germline ends. The length of the CDR3 is 14 residues. The CDR3 protein is CASSLGLASREQYF. The CDR3, as DNA: TGTGCCAGCAGCTTGGGCCTAGCCTCGAGGGAGCAGTACTTC.

This chain uses TRBV6-1 with TRBJ1-2; 8 nucleotides match TRBD1. The germline V gene encodes CDR1 MNHNS and CDR2 SASEGT. V was clipped by 8 bases and J by 3 bases; unmatched bases: 11. The CDR3 sequence is 15 residues long. CDR3 DNA: TGTGCCAGCGCGAGGACAGGGACTCTGGACTATGGCTACACCTTC. Its protein product is CASARTGTLDYGYTF.

The J gene is TRBJ2-3, the V gene TRBV6-5; D is unresolved. This CDR3 region has 12 residues. Germline V gives CDR1 MNHEY, CDR2 SVGAGI. V was pared by 6 bases and J by 2 bases, with 6 bases between. This chain's CDR3 is CASRQTTDTQYF. The CDR3 nucleotides read TGTGCCAGCAGACAGACCACAGATACGCAGTATTTT.

There are a few counts of this clone. The genes are TRBV9 and TRBJ2-5; D is perhaps TRBD2 (6 bases). V was clipped by 0 bases and J by 5 bases, with 14 bases between them. The CDR3 sequence is 15 residues long. Per the germline V gene, CDR1 is SGDLS and CDR2 is YYNGEE. CDR3 nucleotides: TGTGCCAGCAGCGTAGAAGAACGGGGGAGTGAGACCCAGTACTTC. Amino acids: CASSVEERGSETQYF.

The chain is built from TRBV28 and TRBJ2-1; D unclear. Germline CDR1 MDHEN, CDR2 SYDVKM. V was trimmed by 8 bases and J by 6 bases, leaving 8 bases between them. This CDR3 comprises 11 residues. The CDR3 DNA reads TGTGCCAGCCCCTCAGGCAATGAGCAGTTCTTC. Encoded protein: CASPSGNEQFF.

V is TRBV30 and J is TRBJ2-1; a possible D gene is TRBD1 (5 bases). Germline CDR1 GTSNPN, CDR2 SVGIG (reference sequence). The CDR3 length is 13 residues. V lost 4 bases to trimming and J lost 0 bases, with 7 bases between them. The CDR3 reads CAWTGISYNEQFF. The CDR3 nucleotides are TGTGCCTGGACAGGGATCTCCTACAATGAGCAGTTCTTC.

This clone has more than one count but fewer than ten. V usage is TRBV5-6 and J usage is TRBJ1-5; D not resolved. Germline CDR1 and CDR2: SGHDT and YYEEEE. V gave up 2 bases and J gave up 2 bases, with 8 bases separating them. This CDR3 spans 14 amino acids. DNA for the CDR3: TGTGCCAGCAGCTTCTGGAGCGGCAATCAGCCCCAGCATTTT. Its translation: CASSFWSGNQPQHF.

In its sample, this clone was seen a few times. The chain joins TRBV29-1 to TRBJ1-1; D is ambiguous. The V and J ends lost 0 bases and 5 bases respectively, with 13 bases between them. The CDR3 spans 14 residues. Germline V CDR1 and CDR2: SQVTM, ANQGSEA. DNA of the CDR3: TGCAGCGTTGAAGAGGGAGGGAAAGGTACTGAAGCTTTCTTT. This gives the protein CSVEEGGKGTEAFF.

This clone has just a few counts. The chain links TRBV6-1 to TRBJ1-2; D possibly corresponds to TRBD1 (5 bases). The germline V gene encodes CDR1 MNHNS and CDR2 SASEGT. Trimming removed 5 bases from V and 0 bases from J, with 7 bases in between. This CDR3 comprises 13 residues. CDR3 nucleotides: TGTGCCAGCAGTCCGGACACTAACTATGGCTACACCTTC. Translated: CASSPDTNYGYTF.

V usage is TRBV7-2 and J usage is TRBJ2-5, with D possibly being TRBD1 (5 bases). The CDR3 covers 13 residues. The germline V gene encodes CDR1 SGHTA and CDR2 FQGNSA. Between the trimmed V and J ends, which lost 6 bases and 4 bases, there was a span of 12 bases. The CDR3 nucleotides read TGTGCCAGCAGTCAAGACAGATTAGAGACCCAGTACTTC. Its translation: CASSQDRLETQYF. The whole variable domain, filled in from reference TRBV7-2 and TRBJ2-5, reads GAGVSQSPSNKVTEKGKDVELRCDPISGHTALYWYRQSLGQGLEFLIYFQGNSAPDKSGLPSDRFSAERTGGSVSTLTIQRTQQEDSAVYLCASSQDRLETQYFGPGTRLLVL.

J is TRBJ2-2 and V is TRBV10-1; 10 bases match TRBD1. The V and J ends lost 1 base and 5 bases, in that order; junction bases with no gene match: 1. The length of the CDR3 is 15 residues. Germline values: CDR1 WNHNN, CDR2 SYGVQD (reference sequence). The CDR3 loop reads CASSEWDRGTGELFF. The CDR3 DNA sequence: TGCGCCAGCAGTGAGTGGGACAGGGGAACCGGGGAGCTGTTTTTT.

The genes are TRBV28 and TRBJ2-7; D gene ambiguous. Per germline, CDR1 MDHEN and CDR2 SYDVKM. The CDR3 contains 13 residues. V dropped 5 bases and J dropped 5 bases, with 13 bases sitting between them. The CDR3: CASSVDNIHEQYF. DNA for the CDR3: TGTGCCAGCAGTGTTGACAACATCCACGAGCAGTACTTC.

The chain recombines TRBV7-3 with TRBJ2-1; TRBD2 matches 8 bases. V shed 4 bases, J shed 8 bases, and the junction held 10 bases outside the gene matches. Per germline, CDR1 SGHTA and CDR2 FQGTGA. The CDR3 extends over 15 amino acids. The CDR3 region is CASSSAGGRGDEQFF. The DNA of the CDR3 is TGTGCCAGCAGCTCGGCGGGAGGTCGGGGGGATGAGCAGTTCTTC.

The chain employs TRBV28 and TRBJ1-5; 8 bases are shared with TRBD1. The junction had 5 bases not matched to a gene; V was cut back by 6 bases and J by 7 bases. The CDR3 is made up of 13 amino acids. Germline V CDR1 and CDR2: MDHEN, SYDVKM. The CDR3, as DNA: TGTGCCAGCAGGCAGGGGACAGGCCAGCCCCAGCATTTT. This translates into CASRQGTGQPQHF.

This clone showed up just a few times. Other DNA sequences in the same sample also yield this CDR3. This chain links TRBV5-1 with TRBJ1-5, with TRBD1 as a possible D gene (5 bases). CDR3 length: 13 amino acids. V was clipped by 5 bases and J by 2 bases, with 8 bases between them. The V gene's germline CDR1 is SGHRS and CDR2 YFSETQ. CDR3 coding DNA: TGCGCCAGCAGTCTACAGGGCAATCAGCCCCAGCATTTT. Translated, it gives CASSLQGNQPQHF.